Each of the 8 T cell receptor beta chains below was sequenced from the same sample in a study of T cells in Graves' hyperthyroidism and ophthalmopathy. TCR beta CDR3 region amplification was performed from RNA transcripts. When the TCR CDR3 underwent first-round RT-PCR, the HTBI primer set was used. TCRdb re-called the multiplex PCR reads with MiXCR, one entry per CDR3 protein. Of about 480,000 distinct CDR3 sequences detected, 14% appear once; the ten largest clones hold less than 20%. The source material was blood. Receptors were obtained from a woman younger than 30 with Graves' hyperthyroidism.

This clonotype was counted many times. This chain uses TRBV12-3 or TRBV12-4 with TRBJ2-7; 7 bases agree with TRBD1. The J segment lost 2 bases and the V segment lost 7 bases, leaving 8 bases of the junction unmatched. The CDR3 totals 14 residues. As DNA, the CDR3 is TGTGCCAGCACCCAGGGGACAGCTGCCTACGAGCAGTACTTC. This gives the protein CASTQGTAAYEQYF.

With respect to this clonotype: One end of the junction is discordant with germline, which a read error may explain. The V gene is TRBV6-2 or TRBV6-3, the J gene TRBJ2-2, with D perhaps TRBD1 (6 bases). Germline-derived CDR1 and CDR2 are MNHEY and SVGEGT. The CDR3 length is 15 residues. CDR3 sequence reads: CASTVAGGDTGELLF. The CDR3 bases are TGTGCCAGCACCGTCGCGGGTGGGGACACCGGGGAGCTGCTTTTT.

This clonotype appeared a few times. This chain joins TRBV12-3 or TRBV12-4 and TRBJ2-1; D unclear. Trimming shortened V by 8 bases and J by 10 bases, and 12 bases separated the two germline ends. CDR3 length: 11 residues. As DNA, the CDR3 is TGTGCCAGCGGTTCTGTGAGCGAGCAGTTCTTC. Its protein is CASGSVSEQFF.

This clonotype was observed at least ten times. The CDR3 is CASSLRLAVTYEQYF. Written as DNA, the CDR3 is TGTGCCAGCTCACTCAGACTAGCGGTGACCTACGAGCAGTACTTC. The chain carries TRBV18 and TRBJ2-7, with 9 nucleotides matching TRBD2. From germline, CDR1 is KGHSH and CDR2 LQKENI. The V and J ends lost 4 bases and 2 bases, in that order; junction bases with no gene match: 6. This CDR3 has 15 residues.

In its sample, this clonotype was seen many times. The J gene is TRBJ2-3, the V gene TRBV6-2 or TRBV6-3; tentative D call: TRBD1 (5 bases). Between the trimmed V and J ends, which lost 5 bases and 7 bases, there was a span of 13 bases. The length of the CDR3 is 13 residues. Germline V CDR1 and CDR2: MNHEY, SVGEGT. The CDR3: CASSIDSYYTQYF. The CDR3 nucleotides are TGTGCCAGCAGTATCGACAGCTATTATACGCAGTATTTT.

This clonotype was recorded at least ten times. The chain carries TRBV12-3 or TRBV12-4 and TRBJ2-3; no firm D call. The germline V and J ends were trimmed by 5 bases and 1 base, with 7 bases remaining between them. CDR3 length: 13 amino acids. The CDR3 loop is CASSNTGTDTQYF. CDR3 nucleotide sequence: TGTGCCAGCAGTAACACTGGCACAGATACGCAGTATTTT.

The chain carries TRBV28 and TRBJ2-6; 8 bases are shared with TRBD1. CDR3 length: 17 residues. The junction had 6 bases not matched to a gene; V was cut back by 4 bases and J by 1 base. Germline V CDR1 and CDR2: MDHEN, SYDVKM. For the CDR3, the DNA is TGTGCCAGCAGTTCTGGACAGGGACCTTCTGGGGCCAACGTCCTGACTTTC. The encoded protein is CASSSGQGPSGANVLTF.

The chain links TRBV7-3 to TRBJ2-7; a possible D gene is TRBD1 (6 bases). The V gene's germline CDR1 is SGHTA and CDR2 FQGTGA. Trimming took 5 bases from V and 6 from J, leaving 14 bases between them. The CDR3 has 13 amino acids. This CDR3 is CASSRGRGTEQYF. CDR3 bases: TGTGCCAGCAGCCGGGGCAGGGGTACCGAGCAGTACTTC.